The clone carrying this T cell receptor (beta chain) was observed a few times. Its antigen is not identified. The sample comes from a study of T cell repertoires in cytomegalovirus infection. Study-level background: Newly reported HLA-C-restricted and thoroughly characterized HLA-B-restricted CMV epitopes were employed. CMV infection together with matching HLA type was indicated by public TCR beta signatures. Study observations and caveats: CMV carriers with the relevant HLA were identified by cumulative public TCR beta family frequency. Clonotype analysis showed dominance of the ex vivo response by HLA-C-restricted CMV-specific TCR beta clonotypes.

TCRdb itself ran the reads through MiXCR, one entry per CDR3 protein. The top ten clones hold over 11% of a sample with approximately 910,000 distinct CDR3 sequences, around 32% of them seen once. The ends were cut back, 4 bases at V and 7 bases at J, with 20 bases in the middle. CDR1 is SGDLS and CDR2 is YYNGEE in the germline V gene. This CDR3 spans 15 amino acids. The chain employs TRBV9 and TRBJ1-2; D perhaps matches TRBD1 (5 bases). Here the sequenced sample was cultured CD8+ T cells from PBMCs, taken from culture after CMV antigen stimulation. The receptor comes from a human donor in good health (CMV status not recorded). Some clones in this sample may be carry-over from other donors' samples. The CDR3 is CASSSPGTATSGYTF. CDR3 sequence (DNA): TGTGCCAGCAGCTCCCCCGGGACGGCCACATCTGGCTACACCTTC.